This passage covers 11 T cell receptor beta chains from one sample sequenced in a study of cytomegalovirus exposure and HLA in healthy donors. A multiplex PCR was run with 60 Vbeta primers and 13 Jbeta primers. The method was immunoSEQ multiplex PCR; TCRdb's version includes in-frame clones alone and lacks a portion of them. The sample yields approximately 97,000 clones, 75% to 85% seen once. Sequenced input: PBMCs. These receptors were collected from a male donor in good health and CMV-seropositive.

This clone appeared a few times. This chain joins TRBV5-1 and TRBJ1-6; possible D gene TRBD1, 5 bases. Trimming took 7 bases from V and 1 from J, leaving 9 bases between them. The germline CDR1 and CDR2 sequences are SGHRS and YFSETQ. This CDR3 contains 14 residues. CDR3 residues: CASREGSYNSPLHF. The CDR3 bases are TGCGCCAGCCGGGAGGGGTCCTATAATTCACCCCTCCACTTT.

This chain joins TRBV7-3 and TRBJ2-3; 10 positions match TRBD2. The CDR3 is 17 residues long. Germline CDR1 and CDR2: SGHTA and FQGTGA. Trimming removed 0 bases from V and 0 bases from J; junction bases left unmatched: 3. CDR3 coding DNA: TGTGCCAGCAGCTTAACGCCTAGCGGGGGTAGCACAGATACGCAGTATTTT. Protein: CASSLTPSGGSTDTQYF. Combining the CDR3 with reference TRBV7-3 and TRBJ2-3 gives the whole variable domain GAGVSQTPSNKVTEKGKYVELRCDPISGHTALYWYRQSLGQGPEFLIYFQGTGAADDSGLPNDRFFAVRPEGSVSTLKIQRTERGDSAVYLCASSLTPSGGSTDTQYFGPGTRLTVL.

The chain carries TRBV6-1 and TRBJ2-3; 7 bases align to TRBD1. J was trimmed by 1 base and V by 4 bases; bases with no gene match: 8. Germline V gene sequence: CDR1 MNHNS, CDR2 SASEGT. This CDR3 is 16 amino acids long. Here the CDR3 DNA reads TGTGCCAGCAGTGGGCAGGGGGTATGGGGCACAGATACGCAGTATTTT. Translating it yields CASSGQGVWGTDTQYF.

The chain joins TRBV6-4 to TRBJ1-6; TRBD1 aligns across 9 bases. Germline V CDR1 and CDR2: MRHNA, SNTAGT. Unmatched junction bases numbered 12, after V lost 6 bases and J lost 3 bases. This CDR3 contains 18 residues. The CDR3 spells CASRLNPGQGLYNSPLHF. CDR3 coding DNA: TGTGCCAGCAGGCTTAATCCGGGACAGGGTCTCTATAATTCACCCCTCCACTTT.

The chain carries TRBV4-1 and TRBJ1-4; the match to TRBD1 covers 7 bases. The CDR3 is 15 residues long. Germline V gene sequence: CDR1 MGHRA, CDR2 YSYEKL. Trimming took 4 bases from V and 1 from J; bases not matched to a gene: 3. The CDR3 sequence is CASSPTGKTNEKLFF. CDR3 nucleotide sequence: TGCGCCAGCAGCCCGACAGGGAAAACTAATGAAAAACTGTTTTTT.

The CDR3 protein is CASSLVQGARSPLHF. The CDR3 DNA follows: TGTGCCAGCAGCTTGGTTCAGGGGGCCAGGTCACCCCTCCACTTT. J is TRBJ1-6 and V is TRBV5-6; 8 bases map to TRBD1. Germline CDR1 SGHDT, CDR2 YYEEEE. The trim removed 0 bases at V and 10 bases at J, leaving 6 bases unmatched. CDR3 length: 15 residues.

The genes are TRBV30 and TRBJ1-6; 7 positions agree with TRBD1. The CDR3 length is 14 residues. CDR1 is GTSNPN and CDR2 is SVGIG in the germline V gene (reference sequence). V gave up 0 bases and J gave up 10 bases; unmatched junction bases: 6. The CDR3, as DNA: TGTGCCTGGAGTGTCAGGGGGTTCGACTCACCCCTCCACTTT. Translation: CAWSVRGFDSPLHF.

The chain combines TRBV29-1 with TRBJ2-3; 10 bases map to TRBD1. V gave up 5 bases and J gave up 2 bases; unmatched junction bases: 7. This CDR3 has 15 amino acids. Germline CDR1 reads SQVTM; CDR2 reads ANQGSEA. In DNA form, the CDR3 reads TGCAGCGTTTTCAAGACAGGGGGCGTCACAGATACGCAGTATTTT. Protein sequence: CSVFKTGGVTDTQYF.

The J gene is TRBJ2-5, the V gene TRBV9; 9 nucleotides match TRBD2. V lost 4 bases and J lost 4; bases outside the gene matches: 8. From germline, CDR1 is SGDLS and CDR2 YYNGEE. CDR3 length: 15 amino acids. The CDR3 loop is CASSPGLANGETQYF. For the CDR3, the DNA is TGTGCCAGCAGCCCCGGACTAGCGAACGGAGAGACCCAGTACTTC.

To note about this clone: The junction differs from germline at one of its ends, possibly a read error. J is TRBJ2-3 and V is TRBV7-7; D is possibly TRBD1 (7 bases). Looked up from germline, CDR1 is SSHAT and CDR2 is FNYEAQ (reference sequence). CDR3 length equals 15 residues. CDR3 DNA: TGTGCTAGCAGCTTACGCAGGGGGGCTGGAGATACGCAGTATTTT. It specifies CASSLRRGAGDTQYF.

The chain carries TRBV6-5 and TRBJ2-7, with 7 bases lining up with TRBD2. The CDR3 totals 15 residues. The V and J ends lost 5 bases and 1 base, in that order; junction bases with no gene match: 8. CDR1 is MNHEY and CDR2 is SVGAGI in the germline V gene. For the CDR3, the DNA is TGTGCCAGCAGTGGGTCAGCGGGGCAATCCTACGAGCAGTACTTC. Amino acids: CASSGSAGQSYEQYF.